These 25 T cell receptor beta chains originate from one sample sequenced in a study of CD8 T cells in Susac syndrome. With random hexamers, reverse transcription was performed on roughly 0.5 to 1 ug of RNA. One entry per CDR3 protein results from TCRdb running MiXCR on the immunoSEQ multiplex PCR reads. The sample lists some 190,000 distinct CDR3 sequences; about 94% were seen once. The sample comprised CD4+ T cells from PBMCs. The receptor source for this set is a human donor in good health.

The V gene is TRBV20-1, the J gene TRBJ1-2; D not resolved. CDR1 and CDR2 (germline): DFQATT, SNEGSKA (reference sequence). CDR3 length: 12 residues. V was cut by 5 bases and J by 3 bases, with 10 bases left in between. DNA for the CDR3: TGCAGTGCTCGGGCTTACCACTATGGCTACACCTTC. It translates to CSARAYHYGYTF.

The sample holds one count of this clonotype. The chain carries TRBV29-1 and TRBJ1-1; D is possibly TRBD1 (6 bases). This CDR3 comprises 13 residues. Germline CDR1 SQVTM, CDR2 ANQGSEA. V shed 8 bases and J shed 1 base, with 14 bases lying between them. The CDR3 nucleotides are TGCAGCCTCTCCGGGACAAGGAACACTGAAGCTTTCTTT. Translating gives CSLSGTRNTEAFF.

The chain uses TRBV24-1 and TRBJ2-1; 10 nucleotides match TRBD2. The V gene end was trimmed by 8 bases and the J gene end by 4 bases; junction bases not matched to a gene: 1. This CDR3 comprises 13 residues. Per the germline V gene, CDR1 is KGHDR and CDR2 is SFDVKD. CDR3 nucleotides: TGTGCCACCATACTAGCGGGATACAATGAGCAGTTCTTC. Residues: CATILAGYNEQFF.

J is TRBJ2-3 and V is TRBV29-1; 10 positions match TRBD2. The junction had 0 bases not matched to a gene; V was cut back by 6 bases and J by 0 bases. From germline, CDR1 is SQVTM and CDR2 ANQGSEA. This CDR3 contains 13 residues. The CDR3 nucleotides read TGCAGCGTGACTAGCGGGAGCACAGATACGCAGTATTTT. This sequence encodes CSVTSGSTDTQYF.

The CDR3 loop reads CSVDVIRGIRDTEAFF. The CDR3 coding sequence is TGCAGCGTTGACGTCATTAGGGGTATTAGGGACACTGAAGCTTTCTTT. The chain joins TRBV29-1 to TRBJ1-1; weak D call: TRBD1 (5 bases). This CDR3 region has 16 residues. The germline V and J ends were trimmed by 3 bases and 3 bases, with 20 bases remaining between them. Germline V lookup: CDR1 SQVTM, CDR2 ANQGSEA.

This chain connects TRBV5-1 to TRBJ2-7; 7 nucleotides line up with TRBD2. CDR3 length: 14 residues. Per germline, CDR1 SGHRS and CDR2 YFSETQ. Trimming cost V 4 bases and J 3 bases; bases outside gene matches: 7. In DNA, the CDR3 is TGCGCCAGCAGCCCTCCTAGCGGAGACTACGAGCAGTACTTC. Translating it yields CASSPPSGDYEQYF.

The chain has TRBV20-1 and TRBJ2-7; 7 bases match TRBD2. Germline V gives CDR1 DFQATT, CDR2 SNEGSKA (reference sequence). The trim removed 3 bases at V and 5 bases at J, leaving 10 bases unmatched. The CDR3 has 14 residues. As DNA, the CDR3 is TGCAGTGCTAGGAGGGTTGGGAGGGGACACGAGCAGTACTTC. This gives the protein CSARRVGRGHEQYF.

The chain employs TRBV4-1 and TRBJ2-7; TRBD2 aligns across 9 bases. Germline V gene data show CDR1 as MGHRA and CDR2 as YSYEKL. Trimming removed 0 bases from V and 4 bases from J; junction bases left unmatched: 7. CDR3 length: 16 residues. CDR3 amino acids: CASSQERRGRAYEQYF. The DNA for the CDR3 is TGCGCCAGCAGCCAAGAAAGGCGCGGGAGGGCTTACGAGCAGTACTTC.

This sequence joins TRBV20-1 and TRBJ1-5; tentative D call: TRBD1 (5 bases). This CDR3 contains 12 residues. The V end lost 3 bases, the J end lost 4 bases, and 7 bases lay between the germline ends. Germline V lookup: CDR1 DFQATT, CDR2 SNEGSKA (reference sequence). The CDR3 loop is CSASHRNQPQHF. The CDR3 DNA sequence: TGCAGTGCTAGTCACAGGAATCAGCCCCAGCATTTT.

This rearrangement joins TRBV27 to TRBJ2-7; possibly TRBD1 for D (6 bases). The V and J ends lost 6 bases and 9 bases respectively, with 21 bases between them. The CDR3 has 14 amino acids. Germline V gives CDR1 MNHEY, CDR2 SMNVEV (reference sequence). CDR3 region: CASSPDRSSSAQYF. The CDR3 DNA is TGTGCCAGCAGCCCCGACAGGTCGTCGAGTGCGCAGTACTTC.

This clonotype was found once. Here the CDR3 DNA reads TGCAGCGTTGAAGACCAAACACTACTAGGCGCCTACGAGCAGTACTTC. This gives the protein CSVEDQTLLGAYEQYF. J is TRBJ2-7 and V is TRBV29-1; maybe TRBD2 (5 bases). This CDR3 is 16 amino acids long. CDR1 and CDR2 (germline): SQVTM, ANQGSEA. V shed 0 bases and J shed 2 bases, with 17 bases lying between them.

The chain combines TRBV29-1 with TRBJ2-3; 9 bases are shared with TRBD1. J lost 4 bases, V lost 3 bases, and 5 bases had no gene match. Germline V CDR1 and CDR2: SQVTM, ANQGSEA. CDR3 length: 14 amino acids. The CDR3 coding sequence is TGCAGCGTTGAGCCGGGACAGGGCGCAGATACGCAGTATTTT. Amino acids: CSVEPGQGADTQYF.

The V call is TRBV5-1, the J call TRBJ2-3; unclear D gene. V lost 4 bases and J 2 bases, leaving 8 bases between the germline ends. The CDR3 totals 13 residues. The V gene's germline CDR1 is SGHRS and CDR2 YFSETQ. CDR3 amino acids: CASSQVPTDTQYF. The CDR3 DNA follows: TGCGCCAGCAGCCAGGTTCCCACAGATACGCAGTATTTT.

This clonotype has only one observation. The chain is built from TRBV15 and TRBJ1-1; D is unclear. This CDR3 has 13 amino acids. Germline loops: CDR1 LNHNV, CDR2 YYDKDF (reference sequence). Between the trimmed V and J ends, which lost 0 bases and 1 base, there was a span of 3 bases. The CDR3 sequence: CATSRDGNTEAFF. CDR3 coding DNA: TGTGCCACCAGCAGAGATGGGAACACTGAAGCTTTCTTT.

V is TRBV29-1 and J is TRBJ2-3, with 8 bases identical to TRBD1. The CDR3 has 14 amino acids. J was trimmed by 2 bases and V by 6 bases; bases with no gene match: 7. From germline, CDR1 is SQVTM and CDR2 ANQGSEA. In nucleotides, the CDR3 is TGCAGCGTCGGACAGGGTGAGGCCACAGATACGCAGTATTTT. Translating gives CSVGQGEATDTQYF.

The chain uses TRBV20-1 and TRBJ1-2, with TRBD1 as a possible D gene (5 bases). CDR3 length: 13 amino acids. Germline V gene sequence: CDR1 DFQATT, CDR2 SNEGSKA (reference sequence). This CDR3 is CSGGQGANYGYTF. Written as DNA, the CDR3 is TGCAGCGGAGGGCAGGGAGCTAACTATGGCTACACCTTC.

The chain couples TRBV15 to TRBJ2-7; TRBD2 matches 7 bases. Looked up from germline, CDR1 is LNHNV and CDR2 is YYDKDF (reference sequence). The CDR3 covers 15 residues. With V trimmed by 0 bases and J by 0 bases, 2 bases remained unmatched. The CDR3: CATSRDGGSSYEQYF. Written as DNA, the CDR3 is TGTGCCACCAGCAGAGATGGCGGGAGCTCCTACGAGCAGTACTTC.

The count of this clonotype is one. J is TRBJ2-1 and V is TRBV5-4; no firm D call. V lost 4 bases to trimming and J lost 1 base, with 9 bases between them. Germline V gives CDR1 SGHNT, CDR2 YYREEE (reference sequence). This CDR3 has 14 amino acids. The CDR3 here is CASSVTTSYNEQFF. The CDR3 region has the DNA TGTGCCAGCAGCGTAACTACTTCCTACAATGAGCAGTTCTTC. The full variable domain, with the rest looked up from reference TRBV5-4 and TRBJ2-1, is ETGVTQSPTHLIKTRGQQVTLRCSSQSGHNTVSWYQQALGQGPQFIFQYYREEENGRGNFPPRFSGLQFPNYSSELNVNALELDDSALYLCASSVTTSYNEQFFGPGTRLTVL.

V and J are TRBV7-8 and TRBJ1-2; no clear D. V lost 8 bases to trimming and J lost 1 base, with 8 bases between them. This CDR3 has 12 residues. CDR1 is SGHVS and CDR2 is FQNEAQ in the germline V gene. This CDR3 reads CASGRINYGYTF. In nucleotides, the CDR3 is TGTGCCAGCGGACGGATTAACTATGGCTACACCTTC. The full variable domain, in which reference TRBV7-8 and TRBJ1-2 provide the parts outside the CDR3, is GAGVSQSPRYKVAKRGQDVALRCDPISGHVSLFWYQQALGQGPEFLTYFQNEAQLDKSGLPSDRFFAERPEGSVSTLKIQRTQQEDSAVYLCASGRINYGYTFGSGTRLTVV.

This rearrangement joins TRBV29-1 to TRBJ1-1; 10 bases align to TRBD1. Germline lookup yields CDR1 SQVTM and CDR2 ANQGSEA. There are 12 residues in the CDR3. V shed 5 bases, J shed 4 bases, and the junction held 1 base outside the gene matches. The CDR3 loop reads CSVRTGGTEAFF. CDR3 bases: TGCAGCGTTCGGACAGGGGGCACTGAAGCTTTCTTT. Full variable domain (rest looked up from reference TRBV29-1 and TRBJ1-1): SAVISQKPSRDICQRGTSLTIQCQVDSQVTMMFWYRQQPGQSLTLIATANQGSEATYESGFVIDKFPISRPNLTFSTLTVSNMSPEDSSIYLCSVRTGGTEAFFGQGTRLTVV.

The gene calls are TRBV4-3 and TRBJ2-7, with TRBD1 matching over 8 bases. From germline, CDR1 is LGHNA and CDR2 YSLEER. This CDR3 is 15 amino acids long. V shed 4 bases, J shed 0 bases, and the junction held 5 bases outside the gene matches. The CDR3 DNA reads TGCGCCAGCAGCCTACAAGGGACAGGCTCCTACGAGCAGTACTTC. Its translation: CASSLQGTGSYEQYF.

V usage is TRBV15 and J usage is TRBJ2-3; D is perhaps TRBD1 (6 bases). V gave up 1 base and J gave up 9 bases, with 20 bases separating them. The germline CDR1 and CDR2 sequences are LNHNV and YYDKDF (reference sequence). This CDR3 spans 16 amino acids. The CDR3 region has the DNA TGTGCCACCAGCAGAGTTGTCCTGGGGGCCGCTGAAACGCAGTATTTT. This sequence encodes CATSRVVLGAAETQYF.

The V gene is TRBV30, the J gene TRBJ1-2; D is ambiguous. Trimming left V 5 bases short and J 2 bases short, with 15 bases between. The CDR3 is 14 residues long. Germline V gene lookup returns CDR1 GTSNPN and CDR2 SVGIG (reference sequence). The CDR3 loop is CAWETSGLNYGYTF. Here the CDR3 DNA reads TGTGCCTGGGAAACCAGTGGCCTAAACTATGGCTACACCTTC.

The chain links TRBV20-1 to TRBJ1-2; D is possibly TRBD1 (6 bases). CDR1 and CDR2 from the germline V gene are DFQATT and SNEGSKA (reference sequence). The germline V and J ends were trimmed by 4 bases and 5 bases, with 17 bases remaining between them. The CDR3 loop spans 14 amino acids. Written as DNA, the CDR3 is TGCAGTGCTAAGATAACAGGGCCAGGGTATGGCTACACCTTC. Protein: CSAKITGPGYGYTF.

This clonotype showed up just once. This chain uses TRBV20-1 with TRBJ2-1; TRBD2 matches 8 bases. Looked up from germline, CDR1 is DFQATT and CDR2 is SNEGSKA (reference sequence). V lost 2 bases, J lost 8 bases, and 8 bases stayed unmatched. This CDR3 contains 14 residues. The CDR3 nucleotides read TGCAGTGCTAGAATTGGGACTAGTATGCATGAGCAGTTCTTC. It encodes CSARIGTSMHEQFF.